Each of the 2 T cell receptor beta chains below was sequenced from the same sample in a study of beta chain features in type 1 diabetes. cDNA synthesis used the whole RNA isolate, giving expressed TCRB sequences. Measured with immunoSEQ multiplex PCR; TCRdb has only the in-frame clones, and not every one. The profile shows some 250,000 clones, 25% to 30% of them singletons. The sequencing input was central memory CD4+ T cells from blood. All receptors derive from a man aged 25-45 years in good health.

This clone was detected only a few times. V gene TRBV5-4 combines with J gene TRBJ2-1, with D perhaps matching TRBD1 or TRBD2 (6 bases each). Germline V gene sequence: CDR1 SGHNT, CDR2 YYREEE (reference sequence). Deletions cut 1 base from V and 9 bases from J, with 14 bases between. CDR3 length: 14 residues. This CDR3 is CASSLSGGRGEQFF. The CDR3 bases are TGTGCCAGCAGCTTGTCCGGGGGCAGAGGTGAGCAGTTCTTC.

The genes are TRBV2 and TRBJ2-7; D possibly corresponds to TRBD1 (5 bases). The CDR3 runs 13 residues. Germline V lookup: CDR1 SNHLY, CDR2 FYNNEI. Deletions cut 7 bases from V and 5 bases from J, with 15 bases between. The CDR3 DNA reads TGTGCCAGCAAGGGGCCTGTCTCTAACGAGCAGTACTTC. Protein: CASKGPVSNEQYF.